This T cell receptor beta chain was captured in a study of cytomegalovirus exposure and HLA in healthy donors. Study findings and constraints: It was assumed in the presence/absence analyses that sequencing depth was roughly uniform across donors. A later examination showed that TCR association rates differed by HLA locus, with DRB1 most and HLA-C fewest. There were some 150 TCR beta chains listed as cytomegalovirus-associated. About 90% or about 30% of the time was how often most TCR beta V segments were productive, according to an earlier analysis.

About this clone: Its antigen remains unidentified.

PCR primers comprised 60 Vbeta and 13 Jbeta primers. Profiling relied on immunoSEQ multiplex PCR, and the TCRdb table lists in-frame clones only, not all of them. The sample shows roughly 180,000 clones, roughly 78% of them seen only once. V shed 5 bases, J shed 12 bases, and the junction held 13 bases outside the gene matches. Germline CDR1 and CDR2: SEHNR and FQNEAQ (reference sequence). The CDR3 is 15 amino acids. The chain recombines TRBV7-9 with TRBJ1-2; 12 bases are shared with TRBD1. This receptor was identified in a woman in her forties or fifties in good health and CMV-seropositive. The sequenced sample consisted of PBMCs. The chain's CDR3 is CASSSPGQGAPWDTF. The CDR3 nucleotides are TGTGCCAGCAGCAGTCCGGGACAGGGGGCCCCCTGGGACACCTTC. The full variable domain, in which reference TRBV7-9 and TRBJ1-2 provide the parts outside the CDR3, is DTGVSQNPRHKITKRGQNVTFRCDPISEHNRLYWYRQTLGQGPEFLTYFQNEAQLEKSRLLSDRFSAERPKGSFSTLEIQRTEQGDSAMYLCASSSPGQGAPWDTFGSGTRLTVV.